This record covers a single TCR beta chain. Its matching antigen is unknown. Other DNA sequences within the sample encode an identical CDR3. The data belong to a study of early stage breast cancer tumors. Across the whole study: Among some 12 ER+/PR+/HER2- tumors, eight were ductal, four lobular.

Profiling relied on immunoSEQ multiplex PCR, and the TCRdb table lists in-frame clones only, not all of them. The data show about 38,000 clones, under 80% seen once. Study-level points and caveats: Compared with adjacent normal breast, tumors showed around 2.5-fold denser, more clonal T cells.

The germline V and J ends were trimmed by 8 bases and 2 bases, with 7 bases remaining between them. This CDR3 contains 12 residues. Germline values: CDR1 MNHNY, CDR2 SVGAGI (reference sequence). Sequenced sample: blood. The receptor's source is a person between 55 and 70 years old with breast cancer. The V gene is TRBV6-6, the J gene TRBJ2-1; D call uncertain. DNA of the CDR3: TGTGCCAGCTCTAGGCCCTACAATGAGCAGTTCTTC. This encodes CASSRPYNEQFF.